One TCR beta chain is described in this entry. These data originate in a study of blood T cell repertoires in COVID-19. Background on the study: Material from acute and convalescent COVID-19 was sourced from the United States, Italy and Spain. Nucleic acid was either cDNA or gDNA, and it came from T cells, B-cell-depleted T cells, or PBMCs.

As handled by the study authors: Cell counts per sample came from amplifying reference gene primers. Sequenced by immunoSEQ multiplex PCR; TCRdb stores in-frame clones only, minus some. Clone size and the V and J calls come from that table; the DNA yielded D and trimming. The table shows around 450,000 clones, with around 88% occurring only once. The CDR3 runs to 16 residues. The germline V and J ends were trimmed by 6 bases and 4 bases, with 21 bases remaining between them. Germline V CDR1 and CDR2: LNHDA, SQIVND (reference sequence). The chain is built from TRBV19 and TRBJ1-2; perhaps TRBD1 as D (5 bases). The specimen was peripheral blood. The clonotype originates from a woman aged 25 to 45 with acute or convalescent COVID-19. CDR3 nucleotide sequence: TGTGCCAGTAGCCCCAGCCGGGGGGGGTCGGGCTATGGCTACACCTTC. This gives the protein CASSPSRGGSGYGYTF.